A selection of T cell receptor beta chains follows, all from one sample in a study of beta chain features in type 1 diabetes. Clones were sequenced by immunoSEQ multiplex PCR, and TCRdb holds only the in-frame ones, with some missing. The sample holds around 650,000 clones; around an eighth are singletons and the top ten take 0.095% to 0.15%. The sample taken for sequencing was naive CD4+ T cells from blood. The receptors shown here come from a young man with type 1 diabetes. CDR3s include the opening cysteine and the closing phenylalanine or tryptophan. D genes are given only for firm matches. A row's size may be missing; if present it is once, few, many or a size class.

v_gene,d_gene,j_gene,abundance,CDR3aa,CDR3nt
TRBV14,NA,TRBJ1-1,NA,CASSRGFRAEAFF,TGTGCCAGCAGCAGGGGGTTTCGCGCTGAAGCTTTCTTT
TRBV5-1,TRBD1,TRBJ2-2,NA,CASRDRGRDTGELFF,TGCGCCAGCAGGGACAGGGGGCGCGACACCGGGGAGCTGTTTTTT
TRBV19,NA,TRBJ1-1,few,CASSIDRNAEAFF,TGTGCCAGTAGTATAGACAGGAACGCTGAAGCTTTCTTT
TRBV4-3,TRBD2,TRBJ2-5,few,CASSQLAGGSLETQYF,TGCGCCAGCAGCCAACTAGCGGGGGGTAGTCTGGAGACCCAGTACTTC
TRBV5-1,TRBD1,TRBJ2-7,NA,CASSLMQGALGEQYF,TGCGCCAGCAGCTTGATGCAGGGGGCTCTTGGCGAGCAGTACTTC
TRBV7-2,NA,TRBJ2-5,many,CASSSQAHRQETQYF,TGTGCCAGCAGCTCACAGGCCCACAGACAAGAGACCCAGTACTTC
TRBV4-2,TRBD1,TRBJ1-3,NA,CASSKPGTDSGNTIYF,TGTGCCAGCAGCAAACCAGGGACAGACTCTGGAAACACCATATATTTT
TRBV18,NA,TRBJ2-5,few,CASSPPTAEETQYF,TGTGCCAGCTCACCACCAACAGCCGAAGAGACCCAGTACTTC
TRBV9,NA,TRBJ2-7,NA,CASSAGGNEQYF,TGTGCCAGCAGCGCTGGGGGCAACGAGCAGTACTTC
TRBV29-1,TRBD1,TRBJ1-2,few,CSVGTGGTSDYGYTF,TGCAGCGTTGGGACAGGGGGAACCTCGGACTATGGCTACACCTTC
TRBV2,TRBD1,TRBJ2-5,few,CASSRQGPETQYF,TGTGCCAGCAGCCGACAGGGGCCAGAGACCCAGTACTTC
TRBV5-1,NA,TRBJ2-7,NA,CASSRLQDYEQYF,TGCGCCAGCAGCCGCCTCCAAGACTACGAGCAGTACTTC
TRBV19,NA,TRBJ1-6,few,CASKPSSYNSPLHF,TGTGCCAGTAAACCCAGCTCCTATAATTCACCCCTCCACTTT
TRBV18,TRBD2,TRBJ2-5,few,CASSPLASGEQETQYF,TGTGCCAGCTCACCACTTGCTAGCGGGGAGCAAGAGACCCAGTACTTC
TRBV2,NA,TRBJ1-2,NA,CASRTQVGYGYTF,TGTGCCAGCAGAACACAGGTGGGCTATGGCTACACCTTC
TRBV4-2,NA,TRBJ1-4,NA,CASSQGRENEKLFF,TGTGCCAGCAGCCAGGGCAGGGAGAATGAAAAACTGTTTTTT
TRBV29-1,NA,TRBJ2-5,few,CSVVLAQETQYF,TGCAGCGTTGTTCTGGCCCAAGAGACCCAGTACTTC
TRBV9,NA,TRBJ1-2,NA,CASSVGTANDYGYTF,TGTGCCAGCAGCGTAGGGACGGCGAATGACTATGGCTACACCTTC
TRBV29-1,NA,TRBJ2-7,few,CSAYVDWGEQYF,TGCAGCGCTTACGTGGACTGGGGCGAGCAGTACTTC
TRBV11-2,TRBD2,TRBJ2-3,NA,CASSRSGGLADTQYF,TGTGCCAGCAGCCGGAGCGGGGGTCTCGCAGATACGCAGTATTTT
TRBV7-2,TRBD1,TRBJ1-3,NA,CASRTGSGLGNTIYF,TGTGCCAGCAGGACAGGGTCAGGGTTGGGAAACACCATATATTTT
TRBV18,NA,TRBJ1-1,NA,CASSPRGLNTEAFF,TGTGCCAGCTCACCACGAGGGCTGAACACTGAAGCTTTCTTT
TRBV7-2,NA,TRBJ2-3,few,CASSLADTDTQYF,TGTGCCAGCAGCTTAGCCGACACAGATACGCAGTATTTT
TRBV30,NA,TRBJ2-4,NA,CAWSLTRGKNIQYF,TGTGCCTGGAGTCTAACTAGGGGCAAAAACATTCAGTACTTC
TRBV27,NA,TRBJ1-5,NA,CASSQTFGGTQPQHF,TGTGCCAGCAGCCAAACCTTTGGGGGCACTCAGCCCCAGCATTTT